This is a list of T cell receptor beta chains from one sample in a study of CD4 and CD8 cells across lung adenocarcinoma regions. TCRdb re-derived calls from the PCR reads in MiXCR, one entry per CDR3 protein. The table lists roughly 12,000 distinct CDR3 sequences, approximately 50% of them singletons. Source material: CD8+ T cells from the margin of a lung tumor. The source of these receptors is a female donor with lung adenocarcinoma. The CD4 and CD8 labels of this study may be unreliable. CDR3s include the opening cysteine and the closing phenylalanine or tryptophan.

len: 14
j_gene: TRBJ2-5
v_gene: TRBV6-1
CDR3aa: CAGQGGGDKDTQYF

len: 15
j_gene: TRBJ2-1
v_gene: TRBV6-5
CDR3aa: CASRFSGTSGNEQFF

len: 16
j_gene: TRBJ2-3
v_gene: TRBV6-1
CDR3aa: CASRGSGHPATDTQYF

len: 12
j_gene: TRBJ1-6
v_gene: TRBV7-6
CDR3aa: CASSTLGSPLHF

len: 14
j_gene: TRBJ2-1
v_gene: TRBV6-1
CDR3aa: CASSGIPGGDEQFF

len: 16
j_gene: NA
v_gene: TRBV6-1
CDR3aa: CPSRASGLSAKNTQYF

len: 12
j_gene: NA
v_gene: TRBV10-1
CDR3aa: CASSESRGKQFF

len: 17
j_gene: TRBJ2-2
v_gene: TRBV6-5
CDR3aa: CASSSPARRAHTGELFF

len: 15
j_gene: TRBJ2-4
v_gene: TRBV5-1
CDR3aa: CGSSLGQGAKNTQYF

len: 16
j_gene: TRBJ2-3
v_gene: TRBV6-1
CDR3aa: CASVGVGGGGSDTQYF

len: 14
j_gene: TRBJ1-1
v_gene: TRBV6-5
CDR3aa: CASRDSLWNTEAFF

len: 14
j_gene: TRBJ2-5
v_gene: TRBV6-1
CDR3aa: CAGHGGGDQKTQYF

len: 15
j_gene: TRBJ2-5
v_gene: TRBV6-1
CDR3aa: CGRGLGVRGQETQYF

len: 14
j_gene: TRBJ2-5
v_gene: TRBV10-1
CDR3aa: CASSDRGSGETQYF

len: 15
j_gene: NA
v_gene: TRBV7-6
CDR3aa: CASSLATSGGETQYF

len: 13
j_gene: TRBJ2-4
v_gene: TRBV12-3/TRBV12-4
CDR3aa: CATSLRAKNTQYF

len: 18
j_gene: TRBJ2-6
v_gene: TRBV27
CDR3aa: CASSLKGGGSPGANVLTF

len: 14
j_gene: NA
v_gene: TRBV6-1
CDR3aa: CAGSGGREPETQYF

len: 13
j_gene: TRBJ2-4
v_gene: TRBV27
CDR3aa: CARGVRGKNTQYF

len: 15
j_gene: NA
v_gene: TRBV6-1
CDR3aa: CASRVDRHDTYEQYF

len: 15
j_gene: TRBJ2-5
v_gene: TRBV10-3
CDR3aa: CAVGLGGLDTETQYF

len: 14
j_gene: TRBJ2-5
v_gene: TRBV10-1
CDR3aa: CAGSGVRDQEIQYF

len: 13
j_gene: TRBJ2-5
v_gene: TRBV7-2
CDR3aa: CASSPQPRETQYF

len: 14
j_gene: TRBJ2-5
v_gene: TRBV6-1
CDR3aa: CAGQGGGAQDIQYF

len: 15
j_gene: TRBJ2-5
v_gene: TRBV29-1
CDR3aa: CSVGTSGGYRETQYF

len: 19
j_gene: TRBJ2-4
v_gene: TRBV10-1
CDR3aa: CASSESPPGLAGVGNIQYF

len: 14
j_gene: TRBJ2-5
v_gene: TRBV6-1
CDR3aa: CAGSGGGGWETQYF

len: 14
j_gene: TRBJ2-3
v_gene: TRBV6-1
CDR3aa: CASSTGGSTDTQYF

len: 14
j_gene: TRBJ2-5
v_gene: TRBV27
CDR3aa: CAGIGGGDPETQYF

len: 14
j_gene: TRBJ2-7
v_gene: TRBV6-1
CDR3aa: CASSEERSSYEQYF

len: 15
j_gene: TRBJ2-7
v_gene: TRBV5-1
CDR3aa: CASSLTGGSSYEQYF

len: 16
j_gene: TRBJ2-4
v_gene: TRBV25-1
CDR3aa: CASSESGGRAKNTQYF

len: 16
j_gene: TRBJ2-1
v_gene: TRBV6-1
CDR3aa: CASSVPGDRDENEQFF

len: 13
j_gene: TRBJ2-1
v_gene: TRBV4-1
CDR3aa: CASSQESSNEQFF

len: 14
j_gene: TRBJ2-1
v_gene: TRBV10-2
CDR3aa: CASRETGAQETQFF

len: 14
j_gene: TRBJ2-7
v_gene: TRBV10-1
CDR3aa: CASSVGGGSDEQYF